This record concerns one T cell receptor (beta chain) sequence. Its antigen is not identified. Germline-derived CDR1 and CDR2 are MDHEN and SYDVKM. The CDR3 contains 18 residues. The V and J ends lost 2 bases and 1 base, in that order; junction bases with no gene match: 9. Only in-frame clones appear in the TCRdb table, and some are missing; sequencing was by immunoSEQ multiplex PCR. The sample yields 70,000 to 95,000 clones, around 87% seen once. This entry is derived from a study of OX40 agonist ivuxolimab in advanced cancers. Study details: Ivuxolimab, an agonist antibody against OX40 (CD134), was given to patients. Three partial responders included one hepatocellular carcinoma patient and two cutaneous melanoma patients.

Findings and limits, study-wide: Still undetermined is the antigen specificity of the expanded peripheral T cells.

The sample in question was CD4+ or CD8+ T cells sorted from blood, obtained in a trial of the OX40 agonist ivuxolimab. The chain carries TRBV28 and TRBJ1-1; 11 bases align to TRBD1. The TCR was taken from an adult with an advanced solid tumor such as melanoma, head and neck, liver or kidney cancer. This CDR3 is CASSLIGVGTGGNTEAFF. The CDR3 region has the DNA TGTGCCAGCAGTTTAATTGGGGTCGGGACAGGGGGGAACACTGAAGCTTTCTTT. Together with reference TRBV28 and TRBJ1-1, the CDR3 gives the full variable domain: DVKVTQSSRYLVKRTGEKVFLECVQDMDHENMFWYRQDPGLGLRLIYFSYDVKMKEKGDIPEGYSVSREKKERFSLILESASTNQTSMYLCASSLIGVGTGGNTEAFFGQGTRLTVV.